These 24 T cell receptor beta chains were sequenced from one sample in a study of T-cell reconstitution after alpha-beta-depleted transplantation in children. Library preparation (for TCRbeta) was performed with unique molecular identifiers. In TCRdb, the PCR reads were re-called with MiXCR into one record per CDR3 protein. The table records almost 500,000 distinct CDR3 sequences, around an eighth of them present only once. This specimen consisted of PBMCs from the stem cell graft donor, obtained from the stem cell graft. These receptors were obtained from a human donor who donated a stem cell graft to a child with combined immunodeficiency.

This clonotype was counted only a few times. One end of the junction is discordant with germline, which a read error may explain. CDR3 in DNA: TGTGCCAGCAGCTTTGTATTTCAGCGGGGCACAGATGCGCAGTATTTT. Translated, it gives CASSFVFQRGTDAQYF. The chain employs TRBV7-3 and TRBJ2-3; 7 bases match TRBD2. The germline V gene encodes CDR1 SGHTA and CDR2 FQGTGA. The CDR3 spans 16 residues.

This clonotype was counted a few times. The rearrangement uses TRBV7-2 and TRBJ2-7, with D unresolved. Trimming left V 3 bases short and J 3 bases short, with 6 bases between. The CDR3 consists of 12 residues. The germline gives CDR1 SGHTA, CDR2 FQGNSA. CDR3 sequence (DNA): TGTGCCAGCAGCTTCCCTCGCTACGAGCAGTACTTC. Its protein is CASSFPRYEQYF.

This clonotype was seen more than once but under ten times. For the CDR3, the DNA is TGTGCCAGCAGCTTAAATTTGTTGGGCGAGCAGTACTTC. Translating gives CASSLNLLGEQYF. The V call is TRBV7-8, the J call TRBJ2-7; D not certain. The germline V and J ends were trimmed by 2 bases and 6 bases, with 11 bases remaining between them. The CDR3 totals 13 residues. CDR1 is SGHVS and CDR2 is FQNEAQ in the germline V gene.

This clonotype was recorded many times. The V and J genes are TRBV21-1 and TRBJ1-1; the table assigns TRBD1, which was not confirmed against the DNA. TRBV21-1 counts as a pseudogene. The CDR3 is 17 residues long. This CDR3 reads CASSNRGRLIMNTEAFF. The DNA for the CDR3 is TGTGCCAGCAGCAACAGGGGGCGCCTAATCATGAACACTGAAGCTTTCTTT.

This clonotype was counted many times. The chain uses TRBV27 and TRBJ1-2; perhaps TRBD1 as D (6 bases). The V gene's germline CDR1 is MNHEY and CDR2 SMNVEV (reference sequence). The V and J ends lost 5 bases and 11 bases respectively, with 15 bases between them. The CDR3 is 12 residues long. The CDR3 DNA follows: TGTGCCAGCAGTGTCAAGGGGGGCCCATACACCTTC. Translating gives CASSVKGGPYTF.

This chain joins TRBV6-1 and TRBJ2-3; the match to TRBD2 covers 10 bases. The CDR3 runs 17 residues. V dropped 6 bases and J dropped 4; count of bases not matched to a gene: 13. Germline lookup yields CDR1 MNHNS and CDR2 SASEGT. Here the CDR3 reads CASSPSGGSVWADTQYF. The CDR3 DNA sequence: TGTGCCAGCAGCCCTAGCGGGGGTTCGGTTTGGGCAGATACGCAGTATTTT.

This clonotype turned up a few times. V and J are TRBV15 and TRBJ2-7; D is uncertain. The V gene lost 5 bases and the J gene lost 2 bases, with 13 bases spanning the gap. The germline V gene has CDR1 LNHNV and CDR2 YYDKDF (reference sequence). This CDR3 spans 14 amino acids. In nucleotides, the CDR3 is TGTGCCACCAGCGTCGACCCTTTCACCTACGAGCAGTACTTC. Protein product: CATSVDPFTYEQYF.

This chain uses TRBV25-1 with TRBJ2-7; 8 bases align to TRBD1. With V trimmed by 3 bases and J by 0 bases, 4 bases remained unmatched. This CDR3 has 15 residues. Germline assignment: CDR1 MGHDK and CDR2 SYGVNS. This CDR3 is CASSDMTGVSYEQYF. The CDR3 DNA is TGTGCCAGCAGTGATATGACAGGGGTCTCCTACGAGCAGTACTTC.

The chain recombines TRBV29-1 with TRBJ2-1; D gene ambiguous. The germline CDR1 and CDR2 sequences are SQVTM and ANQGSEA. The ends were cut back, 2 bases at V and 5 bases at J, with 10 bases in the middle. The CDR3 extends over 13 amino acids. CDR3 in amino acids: CSVEKVADNEQFF. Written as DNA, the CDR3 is TGCAGCGTTGAAAAGGTGGCAGACAATGAGCAGTTCTTC.

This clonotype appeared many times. DNA for the CDR3: TGTGCCAGCAGTACAGGGGGTCGCAGCAATCAGCCCCAGCATTTT. It yields the protein CASSTGGRSNQPQHF. The chain carries TRBV12-3 or TRBV12-4 and TRBJ1-5; the match to TRBD1 covers 8 bases. CDR3 length equals 15 residues. V shed 5 bases and J 1 base; nucleotides not matched to a gene: 4.

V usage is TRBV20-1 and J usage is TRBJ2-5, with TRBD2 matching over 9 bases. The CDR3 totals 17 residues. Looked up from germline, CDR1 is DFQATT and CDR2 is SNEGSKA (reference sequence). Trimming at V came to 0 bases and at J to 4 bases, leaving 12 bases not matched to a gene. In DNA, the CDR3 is TGCAGTGCTAGAGAGGGGTTAGCGGGGGCCCGGGGAGAGACCCAGTACTTC. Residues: CSAREGLAGARGETQYF.

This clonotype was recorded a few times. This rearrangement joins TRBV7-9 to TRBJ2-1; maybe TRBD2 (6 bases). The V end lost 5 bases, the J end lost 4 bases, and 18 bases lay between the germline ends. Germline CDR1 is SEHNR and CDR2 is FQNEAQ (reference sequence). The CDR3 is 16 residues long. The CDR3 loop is CASSATSTYRYNEQFF. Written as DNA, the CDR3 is TGTGCCAGCAGCGCCACTAGCACCTATAGGTACAATGAGCAGTTCTTC.

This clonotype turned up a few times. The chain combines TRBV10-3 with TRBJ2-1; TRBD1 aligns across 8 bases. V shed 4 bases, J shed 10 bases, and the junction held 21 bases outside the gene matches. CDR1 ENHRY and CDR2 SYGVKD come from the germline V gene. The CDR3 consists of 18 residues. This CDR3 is CAISGVAEWTGISGEQFF. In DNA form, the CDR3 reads TGTGCCATCAGTGGAGTAGCGGAGTGGACAGGGATCTCGGGAGAGCAGTTCTTC.

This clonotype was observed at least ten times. The CDR3 DNA sequence: TGTGCCAGCAGTTTGGTACAGGGGACGGCTGAAGCTTTCTTT. It is translated as CASSLVQGTAEAFF. The chain uses TRBV27 and TRBJ1-1, with 7 bases that match TRBD1. The CDR3 is 14 residues long. The germline gives CDR1 MNHEY, CDR2 SMNVEV (reference sequence). V lost 3 bases, J lost 6 bases, and 7 bases stayed unmatched.

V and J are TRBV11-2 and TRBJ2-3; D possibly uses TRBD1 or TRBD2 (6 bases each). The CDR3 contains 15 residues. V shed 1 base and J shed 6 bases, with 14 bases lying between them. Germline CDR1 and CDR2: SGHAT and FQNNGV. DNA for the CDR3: TGTGCCAGCAGCTTAGGCGGAGGGGGACGGGATACGCAGTATTTT. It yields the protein CASSLGGGGRDTQYF.

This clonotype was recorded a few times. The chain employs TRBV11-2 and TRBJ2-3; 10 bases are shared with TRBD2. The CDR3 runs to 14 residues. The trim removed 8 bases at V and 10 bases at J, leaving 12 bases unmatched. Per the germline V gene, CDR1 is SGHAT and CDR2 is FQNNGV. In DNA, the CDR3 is TGTGCCAGCGGCCCGGGACTAGCGAAATTGGCGCAGTATTTT. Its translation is CASGPGLAKLAQYF.

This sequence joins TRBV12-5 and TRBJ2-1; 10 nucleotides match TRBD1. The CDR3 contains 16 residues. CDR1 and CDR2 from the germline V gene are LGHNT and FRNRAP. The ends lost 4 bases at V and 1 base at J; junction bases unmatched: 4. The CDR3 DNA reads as TGTGCTAGTGGTTGGGGGGGACAGGGGTCCTACAATGAGCAGTTCTTC. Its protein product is CASGWGGQGSYNEQFF.

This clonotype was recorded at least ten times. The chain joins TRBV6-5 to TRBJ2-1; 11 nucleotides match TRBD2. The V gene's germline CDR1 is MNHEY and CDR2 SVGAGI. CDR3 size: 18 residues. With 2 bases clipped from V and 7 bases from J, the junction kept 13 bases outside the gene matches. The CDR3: CASSYQIFSGRASNEQFF. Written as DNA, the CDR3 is TGTGCCAGCAGTTACCAAATCTTTAGCGGGAGGGCTTCGAATGAGCAGTTCTTC.

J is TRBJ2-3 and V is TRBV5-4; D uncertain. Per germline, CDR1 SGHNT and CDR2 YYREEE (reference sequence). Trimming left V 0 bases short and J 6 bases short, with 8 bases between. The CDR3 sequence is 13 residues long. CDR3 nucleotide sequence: TGTGCCAGCAGCTTGGCCGTCGGGGATACGCAGTATTTT. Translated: CASSLAVGDTQYF. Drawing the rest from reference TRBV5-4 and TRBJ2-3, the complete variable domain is ETGVTQSPTHLIKTRGQQVTLRCSSQSGHNTVSWYQQALGQGPQFIFQYYREEENGRGNFPPRFSGLQFPNYSSELNVNALELDDSALYLCASSLAVGDTQYFGPGTRLTVL.

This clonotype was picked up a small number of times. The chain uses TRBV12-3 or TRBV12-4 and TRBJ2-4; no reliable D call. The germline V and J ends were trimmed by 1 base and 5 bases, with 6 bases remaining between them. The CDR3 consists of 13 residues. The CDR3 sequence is CASSLGPQNIQYF. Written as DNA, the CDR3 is TGTGCCAGCAGTTTAGGGCCGCAAAACATTCAGTACTTC.

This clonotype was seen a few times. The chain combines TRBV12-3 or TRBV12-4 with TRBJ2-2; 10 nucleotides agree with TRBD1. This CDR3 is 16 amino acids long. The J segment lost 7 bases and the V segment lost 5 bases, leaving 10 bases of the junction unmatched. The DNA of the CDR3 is TGTGCCAGCAGTCGGCGGGACAGGGGATTAAACGGGGAGCTGTTTTTT. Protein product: CASSRRDRGLNGELFF.

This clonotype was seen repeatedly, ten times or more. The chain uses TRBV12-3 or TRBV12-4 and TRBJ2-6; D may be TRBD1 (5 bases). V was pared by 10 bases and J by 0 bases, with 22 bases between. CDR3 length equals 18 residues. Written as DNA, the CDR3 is TGTGCCAATCCGGGTACCTTCGACAGTAGCTCTGGGGCCAACGTCCTGACTTTC. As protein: CANPGTFDSSSGANVLTF.

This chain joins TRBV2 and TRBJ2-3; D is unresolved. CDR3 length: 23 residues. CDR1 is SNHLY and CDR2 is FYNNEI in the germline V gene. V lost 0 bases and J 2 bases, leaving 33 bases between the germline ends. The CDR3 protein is CASSEALRVDTDLSTQHTDTQYF. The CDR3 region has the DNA TGTGCCAGCAGTGAAGCGCTTCGGGTCGACACGGATCTGAGCACGCAACACACAGATACGCAGTATTTT.

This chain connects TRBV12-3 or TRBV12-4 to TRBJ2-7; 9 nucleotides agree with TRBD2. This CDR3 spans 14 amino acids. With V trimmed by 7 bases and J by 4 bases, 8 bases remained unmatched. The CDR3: CASTGTSGRYEQYF. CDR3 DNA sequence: TGTGCCAGCACCGGAACCAGCGGGAGGTACGAGCAGTACTTC.